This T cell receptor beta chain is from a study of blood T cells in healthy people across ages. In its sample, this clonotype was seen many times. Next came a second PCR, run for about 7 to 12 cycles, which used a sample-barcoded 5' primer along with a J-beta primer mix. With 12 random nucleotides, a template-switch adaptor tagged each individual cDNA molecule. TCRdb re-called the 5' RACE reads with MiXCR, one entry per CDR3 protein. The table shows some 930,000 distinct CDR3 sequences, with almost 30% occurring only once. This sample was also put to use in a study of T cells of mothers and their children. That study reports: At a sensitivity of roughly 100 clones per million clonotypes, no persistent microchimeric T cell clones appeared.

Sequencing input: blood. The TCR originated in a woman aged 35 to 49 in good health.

CDR3 region: CASRGEWTADTQYF. The CDR3 DNA reads as TGTGCCAGCAGGGGAGAATGGACAGCAGATACGCAGTATTTT. This chain connects TRBV6-5 to TRBJ2-3, with D perhaps TRBD1 (6 bases). In germline, CDR1 is MNHEY, CDR2 SVGAGI. V lost 6 bases to trimming and J lost 4 bases, with 14 bases between them. CDR3 length: 14 amino acids.